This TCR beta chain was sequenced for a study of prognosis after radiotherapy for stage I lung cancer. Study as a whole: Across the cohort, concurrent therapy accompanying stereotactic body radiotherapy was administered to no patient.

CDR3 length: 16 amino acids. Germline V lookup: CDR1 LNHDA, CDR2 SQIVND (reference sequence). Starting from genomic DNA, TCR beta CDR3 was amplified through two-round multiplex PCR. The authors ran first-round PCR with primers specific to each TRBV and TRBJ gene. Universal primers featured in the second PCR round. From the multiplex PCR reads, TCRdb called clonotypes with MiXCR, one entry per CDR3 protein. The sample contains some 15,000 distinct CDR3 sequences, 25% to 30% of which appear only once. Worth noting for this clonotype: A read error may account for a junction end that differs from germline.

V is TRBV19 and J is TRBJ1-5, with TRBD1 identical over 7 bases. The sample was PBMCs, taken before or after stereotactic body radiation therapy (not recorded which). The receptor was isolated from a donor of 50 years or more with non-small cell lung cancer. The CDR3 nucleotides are TGTACCAGTAGTGCCCCTCGACAGGGCTTCAATCAGCCCCAGCATTTT. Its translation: CTSSAPRQGFNQPQHF.